The rows below give T cell receptor beta chains drawn from one sample of a study of CD4 T cells in relation to SARS-CoV-2 and coronaviruses. For these receptors, no antigen is known. The table came from immunoSEQ multiplex PCR; TCRdb's copy has only in-frame clones and leaves some out. The data hold more than 20,000 clones, with around 72% observed a single time. The sequenced sample consisted of CD4+ T cells from PBMCs, cultured in vitro. The receptors stem from a human donor in good health. CDR3s include the opening cysteine and the closing phenylalanine or tryptophan. Each record gives: D gene, clone size, J gene, V gene, CDR3 DNA, CDR3 protein. A D gene is named only where the DNA matches it firmly. Clone size is not always given. Where it is, it says once, few, many or a class for expanded clones.

TRBD1,.,TRBJ1-6,TRBV27,TGTGCCAGCAGTCCCCGGACAGGTCGAAATTCACCCCTCCACTTT,CASSPRTGRNSPLHF
.,.,TRBJ1-5,TRBV12-3/TRBV12-4,TGTGCCAGCAGCAAGTTCCGTCAGCCCCAGCATTTT,CASSKFRQPQHF
TRBD1,.,TRBJ1-2,TRBV18,TGTGCCAGCTCACCACCCCACTCCCGGACAGGCTATGGCTACACCTTC,CASSPPHSRTGYGYTF
TRBD2,.,TRBJ2-7,TRBV19,TGTGCCAGTAGTATCGGACTAGCGGGAGTCTATTTCTACGAGCAGTACTTC,CASSIGLAGVYFYEQYF
TRBD1,.,TRBJ1-1,TRBV9,TGTGCCAGCAGCCCTCCGGGACAGGGGGCCGGGGCTTTCTTT,CASSPPGQGAGAFF
.,.,TRBJ2-5,TRBV10-1,TGCGCCAGCAGTGAGTCAACAGGGAAAGAGACCCAGTACTTC,CASSESTGKETQYF
TRBD1,.,TRBJ1-4,TRBV19,TGTGCCAGTAGTTTACAGGGGGCATCGACTAATGAAAAACTGTTTTTT,CASSLQGASTNEKLFF
.,.,TRBJ2-2,TRBV5-1,TGCGCCAGCAGCTTGTTGGGCCGGAACACCGGGGAGCTGTTTTTT,CASSLLGRNTGELFF
TRBD1,.,TRBJ1-2,TRBV30,TGTGCCTGGGGGACAGGCTATGGCTACACCTTC,CAWGTGYGYTF
.,.,TRBJ2-3,TRBV27,TGTGCCAGCAGTTGGGACCGAAGGACCACAGATACGCAGTATTTT,CASSWDRRTTDTQYF
.,.,TRBJ1-4,TRBV29-1,TGCAGCGTGGGCCCGGGGGGGGTCGGTGAAAAACTGTTTTTT,CSVGPGGVGEKLFF
.,.,TRBJ1-5,TRBV6-2/TRBV6-3,TGTGCCAGCAGCCCTAGACAGGCTACGGAGCAGCCCCAGCATTTT,CASSPRQATEQPQHF
.,.,TRBJ2-1,TRBV4-1,TGCGCCAGCAGCCAAGCGGTGAGCTCCTACAATGAGCAGTTCTTC,CASSQAVSSYNEQFF
.,.,TRBJ2-7,TRBV11-2,TGTGCCAGCAGCTTAGAGAGGGTCCTGTACGAGCAGTACTTC,CASSLERVLYEQYF
.,.,TRBJ2-2,TRBV4-1,TGCGCCAGCAGCCAATGGGATCGGGGCGACAGGGAGCTGTTTTTT,CASSQWDRGDRELFF
.,few,TRBJ1-5,TRBV19,TGTGCCAGTAGTTCCCCTGGTAGGAGGGGGGCCCAGCATTTT,CASSSPGRRGAQHF
.,.,TRBJ1-1,TRBV11-2,TGTGCCAGCAGCCCCTACACTGAAGCTTTCTTT,CASSPYTEAFF
TRBD2,.,TRBJ2-1,TRBV6-1,TGTGCCAGCAGTGCTAGTGGGACTAGCGGGGGGGGGAATGAGCAGTTCTTC,CASSASGTSGGGNEQFF
.,few,TRBJ1-2,TRBV9,TGTGCCAGCAGCGTAGATGGAAGTCAGGGTTCCTATGGCTACACCTTC,CASSVDGSQGSYGYTF
.,.,TRBJ1-3,TRBV29-1,TGCAGCGTTGAAGTAAACAGCTCTGGAAACACCATATATTTT,CSVEVNSSGNTIYF